Listed here is a single TCR beta chain. Its antigen is as yet unknown. The data originate from a study of OX40 agonist ivuxolimab in advanced cancers. Broader study findings: The expanded peripheral T cells' antigen specificity was not determined.

Produced via immunoSEQ multiplex PCR; TCRdb's table is partial and in-frame only. The profile shows 70,000 to 90,000 clones, more than 65% of them singletons. The CDR3 covers 16 residues. V shed 0 bases, J shed 0 bases, and the junction held 4 bases outside the gene matches. Germline V lookup: CDR1 MNHEY, CDR2 SMNVEV (reference sequence). This chain uses TRBV27 with TRBJ1-1; 7 bases match TRBD1. Sequenced here: CD4+ or CD8+ T cells sorted from blood, sampled in a trial of the OX40 agonist ivuxolimab. The receptor's source is an adult with an advanced solid tumor such as melanoma, head and neck, liver or kidney cancer. CDR3 in DNA: TGTGCCAGCAGTTTATCGACAGGGTTAATGAACACTGAAGCTTTCTTT. It specifies CASSLSTGLMNTEAFF.